This entry features one TCR beta chain sequence. Sequencing used immunoSEQ multiplex PCR; TCRdb keeps in-frame clones, though not all of them. The sample comprises about 50,000 clones, about 87% of which are singletons, and about an eighth rests with the top ten. This sample was included in a study of blood T cell repertoires in COVID-19. Trimming stripped 6 bases from V and 6 bases from J, with 13 bases between. The V gene's germline CDR1 is WNHNN and CDR2 SYGVQD (reference sequence). The CDR3 spans 13 residues. The TCR originated in a human donor with active COVID-19. The donor label of this sample is uncertain. The material sequenced was peripheral blood. The V gene is TRBV10-1, the J gene TRBJ2-3; D is perhaps TRBD2 (6 bases). CDR3 protein: CASRAGLEDTQYF. The CDR3 DNA reads as TGCGCCAGCAGGGCGGGGCTCGAGGATACGCAGTATTTT.